A selection of T cell receptor beta chains follows, all from one sample in a study of blood T cell repertoires in COVID-19. Clones were sequenced by immunoSEQ multiplex PCR, and TCRdb holds only the in-frame ones, with some missing. The repertoire includes 55,000 to 65,000 clones, around 86% of them detected once, and about 3.5% sits in the top ten. Sequencing was performed on peripheral blood. Receptor source: a woman older than 75 with acute or convalescent COVID-19. The CDR3 runs from the conserved cysteine through the conserved F or W. The D gene is left open where the match is weak. Some rows have no size entry. The others give once, few or many, or a class for an expanded clone.

v_gene: TRBV30; abundance: .; j_gene: TRBJ1-6; d_gene: TRBD1; CDR3aa: CAWSVPRGRMDSPLHF; CDR3nt: TGTGCCTGGAGTGTACCAAGGGGGCGCATGGATTCACCCCTCCACTTT
v_gene: TRBV10-3; abundance: medium-sized; j_gene: TRBJ2-1; d_gene: TRBD2; CDR3aa: CAIKQERGAYNEQFF; CDR3nt: TGTGCCATCAAGCAGGAGCGGGGGGCATACAATGAGCAGTTCTTC
v_gene: TRBV5-1; abundance: few; j_gene: TRBJ2-2; d_gene: .; CDR3aa: CASSLETATGELFF; CDR3nt: TGCGCCAGCAGCTTGGAAACTGCCACCGGGGAGCTGTTTTTT
v_gene: TRBV5-1; abundance: .; j_gene: TRBJ2-2; d_gene: TRBD2; CDR3aa: CASSFSGLAGTNTGELFF; CDR3nt: TGCGCCAGCAGCTTTTCCGGACTAGCGGGTACTAACACCGGGGAGCTGTTTTTT
v_gene: TRBV7-9; abundance: .; j_gene: TRBJ1-5; d_gene: .; CDR3aa: CASSLGITGLGGVEPQHF; CDR3nt: TGTGCCAGCAGCTTAGGCATAACGGGCCTCGGCGGGGTAGAGCCCCAGCATTTT
v_gene: TRBV7-6; abundance: once; j_gene: TRBJ2-7; d_gene: TRBD1; CDR3aa: CASSNGQDFHEQYF; CDR3nt: TGTGCCAGCAGCAACGGACAGGATTTCCACGAGCAGTACTTC
v_gene: TRBV19; abundance: .; j_gene: TRBJ1-5; d_gene: .; CDR3aa: CASSIGGREGPQHF; CDR3nt: TGTGCCAGTAGTATAGGTGGCAGGGAAGGGCCCCAGCATTTT
v_gene: TRBV28; abundance: .; j_gene: TRBJ1-2; d_gene: .; CDR3aa: CASHTVNYGYTF; CDR3nt: TGTGCCAGTCACACAGTGAACTATGGCTACACCTTC
v_gene: TRBV9; abundance: once; j_gene: TRBJ1-1; d_gene: .; CDR3aa: CASSPGRQVNTEAFF; CDR3nt: TGTGCCAGCAGCCCTGGCCGCCAGGTGAACACTGAAGCTTTCTTT
v_gene: TRBV15; abundance: .; j_gene: TRBJ2-5; d_gene: .; CDR3aa: CATSRDRTNRETQYF; CDR3nt: TGTGCCACCAGCAGAGACCGAACAAACCGAGAGACCCAGTACTTC
v_gene: TRBV7-8; abundance: once; j_gene: TRBJ1-5; d_gene: TRBD1; CDR3aa: CASSSRDRDQPQHF; CDR3nt: TGTGCCAGCAGCTCCCGGGACAGGGACCAGCCCCAGCATTTT
v_gene: TRBV28; abundance: .; j_gene: TRBJ2-6; d_gene: .; CDR3aa: CASSLGRGSPGANVLTF; CDR3nt: TGTGCCAGCAGTTTGGGACGGGGGTCCCCTGGGGCCAACGTCCTGACTTTC
v_gene: TRBV29-1; abundance: .; j_gene: TRBJ2-2; d_gene: TRBD1; CDR3aa: CSVGQGVTGELFF; CDR3nt: TGCAGCGTTGGACAGGGAGTCACCGGGGAGCTGTTTTTT
v_gene: TRBV3-1/TRBV3-2; abundance: .; j_gene: TRBJ2-6; d_gene: .; CDR3aa: CASSQLSGANVLTF; CDR3nt: TGTGCCAGCAGCCAACTTTCTGGGGCCAACGTCCTGACTTTC